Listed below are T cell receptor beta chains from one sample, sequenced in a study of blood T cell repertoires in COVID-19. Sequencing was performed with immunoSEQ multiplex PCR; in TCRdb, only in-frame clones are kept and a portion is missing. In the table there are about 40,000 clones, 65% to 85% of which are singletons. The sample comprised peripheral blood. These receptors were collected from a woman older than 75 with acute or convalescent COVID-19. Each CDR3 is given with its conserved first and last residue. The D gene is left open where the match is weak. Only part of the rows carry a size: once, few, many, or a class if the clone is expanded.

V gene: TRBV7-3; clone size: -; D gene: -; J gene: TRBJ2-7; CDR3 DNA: TGTGCCAGCAGCTTAGGCAGGGGCCCCTACGAGCAGTACTTC; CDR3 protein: CASSLGRGPYEQYF
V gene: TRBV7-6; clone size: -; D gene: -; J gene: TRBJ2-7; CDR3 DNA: TGTGCCAGCAGCTTAGGGATGACAGTTTCCGAGCAGTACTTC; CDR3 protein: CASSLGMTVSEQYF
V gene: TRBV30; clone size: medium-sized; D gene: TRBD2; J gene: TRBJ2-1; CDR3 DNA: TGTGCCTGTCCGAAGATCCTAGCGGGAGGTTACAATGAGCAGTTCTTC; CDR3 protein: CACPKILAGGYNEQFF
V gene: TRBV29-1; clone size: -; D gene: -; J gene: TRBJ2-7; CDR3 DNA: TGCAGCGTTTGGGATCAGGGTTCCTACGAGCAGTACTTC; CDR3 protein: CSVWDQGSYEQYF
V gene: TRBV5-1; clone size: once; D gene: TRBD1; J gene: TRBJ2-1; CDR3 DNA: TGCGCCAGCAGACCTGGGACAGGGTCCTATTACAATGAGCAGTTCTTC; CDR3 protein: CASRPGTGSYYNEQFF
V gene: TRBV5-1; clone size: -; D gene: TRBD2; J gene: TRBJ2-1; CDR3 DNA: TGCGCCAGCAGCGCTTCTAGCGGGAGTTACAATGAGCAGTTCTTC; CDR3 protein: CASSASSGSYNEQFF
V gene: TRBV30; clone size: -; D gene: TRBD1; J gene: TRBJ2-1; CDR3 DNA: TGTGCCTGGAGTACACTCCCGGCAGGGGGCTTGAATGAGCAGTTCTTC; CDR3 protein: CAWSTLPAGGLNEQFF
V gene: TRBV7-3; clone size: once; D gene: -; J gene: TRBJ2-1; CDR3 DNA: TGTGCCAGCAGCCCTTCCTTGGCGGGGACCAATGAGCAGTTCTTC; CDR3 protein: CASSPSLAGTNEQFF
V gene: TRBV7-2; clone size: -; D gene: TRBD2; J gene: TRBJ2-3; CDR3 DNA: TGTGCCAGCACTGGGACTAGCGGGAGGGTCGGCGCAGATACGCAGTATTTT; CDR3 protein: CASTGTSGRVGADTQYF
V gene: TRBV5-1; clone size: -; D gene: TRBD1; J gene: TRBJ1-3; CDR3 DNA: TGCGCCAGCAGGAAGCAGGGGGCCGGCGACACCATATATTTT; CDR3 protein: CASRKQGAGDTIYF
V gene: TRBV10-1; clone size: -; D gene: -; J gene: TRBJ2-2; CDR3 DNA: TGCGCCAGCAGTGAGTCTGAAAGGGACTCCGGGGAGCTGTTTTTT; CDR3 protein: CASSESERDSGELFF
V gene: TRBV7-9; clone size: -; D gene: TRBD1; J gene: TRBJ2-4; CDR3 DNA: TGTGCCAGCAGCCTGGGACAGGGCTTAGCCAAAAACATTCAGTACTTC; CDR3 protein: CASSLGQGLAKNIQYF
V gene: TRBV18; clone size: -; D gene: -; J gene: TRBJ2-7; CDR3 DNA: TGTGCCAGCTCACCACCCGCGACAGTCTACGAGCAGTACTTC; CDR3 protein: CASSPPATVYEQYF
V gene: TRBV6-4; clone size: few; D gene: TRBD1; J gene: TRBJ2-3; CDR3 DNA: TGTGCCAGCAGTGAATTGGCAGGGGGCTCAGATACGCAGTATTTT; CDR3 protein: CASSELAGGSDTQYF
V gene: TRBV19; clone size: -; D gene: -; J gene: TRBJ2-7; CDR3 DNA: TGTGCCAGTAGCCATCCAAACAGGGACTACGAGCAGTACTTC; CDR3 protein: CASSHPNRDYEQYF
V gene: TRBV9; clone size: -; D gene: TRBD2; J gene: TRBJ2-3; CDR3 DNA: TGTGCCAGCAGCGTAGCGGGAGGGGACGCAGATACGCAGTATTTT; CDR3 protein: CASSVAGGDADTQYF
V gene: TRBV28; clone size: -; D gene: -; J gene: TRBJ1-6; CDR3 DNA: TGTGCCAGCAGCCCCCTCTCTTATAATTCACCCCTCCACTTT; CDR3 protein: CASSPLSYNSPLHF
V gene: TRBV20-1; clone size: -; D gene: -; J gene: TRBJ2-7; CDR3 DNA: TGCAGTGCTAGAGATGCGAGCGAGCAGTACTTC; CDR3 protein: CSARDASEQYF
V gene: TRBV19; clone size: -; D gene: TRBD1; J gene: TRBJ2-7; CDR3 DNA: TGTGCCAGTAAATTTCAGGACAGGGGGCTCTACGAGCAGTACTTC; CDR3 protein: CASKFQDRGLYEQYF
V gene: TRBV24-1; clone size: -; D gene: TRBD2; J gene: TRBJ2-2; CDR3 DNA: TGTGCCACCAGTGATCCAGCGGGAGGGAACACCGGGGAGCTGTTTTTT; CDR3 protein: CATSDPAGGNTGELFF
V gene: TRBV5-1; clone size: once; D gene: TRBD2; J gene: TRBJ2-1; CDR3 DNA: TGCGCCAGCGGACTAGCGGGCCTCAATGAGCAGTTCTTC; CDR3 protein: CASGLAGLNEQFF
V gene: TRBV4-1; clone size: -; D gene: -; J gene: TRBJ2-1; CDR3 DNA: TGCGCCAGCAGCCAAGATCAACCTAGCTACAATGAGCAGTTCTTC; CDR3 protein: CASSQDQPSYNEQFF
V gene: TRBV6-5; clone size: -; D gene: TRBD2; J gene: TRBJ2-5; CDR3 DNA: TGTGCCAGCAGGCCAGCGGGAGTAAGGGAGACCCAGTACTTC; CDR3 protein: CASRPAGVRETQYF
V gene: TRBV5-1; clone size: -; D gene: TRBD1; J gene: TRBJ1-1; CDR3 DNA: TGCGCCAGCAGCCGGGACAGGGCTAAAACTGAAGCTTTCTTT; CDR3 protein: CASSRDRAKTEAFF
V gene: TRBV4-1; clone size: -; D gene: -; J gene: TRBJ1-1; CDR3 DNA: TGCGCCAGCAGCCAAGAAATCCCCCAGGGACTCGGCGAAGCTTTCTTT; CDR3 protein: CASSQEIPQGLGEAFF